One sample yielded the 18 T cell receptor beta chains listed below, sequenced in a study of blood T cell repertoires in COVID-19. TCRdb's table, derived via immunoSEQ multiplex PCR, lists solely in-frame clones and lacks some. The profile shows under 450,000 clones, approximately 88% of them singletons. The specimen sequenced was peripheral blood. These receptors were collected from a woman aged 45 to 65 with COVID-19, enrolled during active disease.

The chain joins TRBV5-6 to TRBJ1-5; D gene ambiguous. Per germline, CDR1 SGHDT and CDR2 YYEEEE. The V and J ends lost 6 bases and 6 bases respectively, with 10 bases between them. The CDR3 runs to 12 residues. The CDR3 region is CASTQAGQPQHF. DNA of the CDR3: TGTGCCAGCACTCAAGCGGGTCAGCCCCAGCATTTT. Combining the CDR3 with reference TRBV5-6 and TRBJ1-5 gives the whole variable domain DAGVTQSPTHLIKTRGQQVTLRCSPKSGHDTVSWYQQALGQGPQFIFQYYEEEERQRGNFPDRFSGHQFPNYSSELNVNALLLGDSALYLCASTQAGQPQHFGDGTRLSIL.

The CDR3 coding sequence is TGCAGCGTTGAGGAGGGACAGCAGTTCTTC. Protein product: CSVEEGQQFF. The gene calls are TRBV29-1 and TRBJ2-1; a possible D gene is TRBD2 (6 bases). The CDR3 loop spans 10 amino acids. Trimming cost V 3 bases and J 11 bases, with 8 bases left between them. In germline, CDR1 is SQVTM, CDR2 ANQGSEA.

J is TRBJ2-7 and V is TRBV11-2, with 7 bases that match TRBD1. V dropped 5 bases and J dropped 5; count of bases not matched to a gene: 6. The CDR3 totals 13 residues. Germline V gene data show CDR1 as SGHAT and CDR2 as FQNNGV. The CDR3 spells CASSPDRDDEQYF. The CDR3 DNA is TGTGCCAGCAGCCCCGACAGGGACGACGAGCAGTACTTC.

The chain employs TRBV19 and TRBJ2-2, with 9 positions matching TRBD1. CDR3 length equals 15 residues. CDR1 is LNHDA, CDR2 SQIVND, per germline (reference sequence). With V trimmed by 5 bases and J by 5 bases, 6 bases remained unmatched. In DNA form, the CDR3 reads TGTGCCAGTAGTCAGGGACAGGGAAGAACCGGGGAGCTGTTTTTT. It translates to CASSQGQGRTGELFF.

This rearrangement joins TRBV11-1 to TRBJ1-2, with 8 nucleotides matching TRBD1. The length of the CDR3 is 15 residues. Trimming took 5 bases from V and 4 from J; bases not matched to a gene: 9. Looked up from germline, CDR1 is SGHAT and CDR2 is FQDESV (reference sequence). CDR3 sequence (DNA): TGTGCCAGCAGCGTATCAGGGGGCTCGGGCTATGGCTACACCTTC. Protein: CASSVSGGSGYGYTF.

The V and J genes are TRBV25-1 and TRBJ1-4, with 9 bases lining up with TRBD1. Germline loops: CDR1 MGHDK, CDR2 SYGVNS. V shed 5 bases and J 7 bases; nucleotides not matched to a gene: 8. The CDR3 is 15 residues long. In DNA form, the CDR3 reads TGTGCCAGCAGTCAAACAGGGGGCGTGAGTGAAAAACTGTTTTTT. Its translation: CASSQTGGVSEKLFF. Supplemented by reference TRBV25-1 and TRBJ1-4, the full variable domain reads EADIYQTPRYLVIGTGKKITLECSQTMGHDKMYWYQQDPGMELHLIHYSYGVNSTEKGDLSSESTVSRIRTEHFPLTLESARPSHTSQYLCASSQTGGVSEKLFFGSGTQLSVL.

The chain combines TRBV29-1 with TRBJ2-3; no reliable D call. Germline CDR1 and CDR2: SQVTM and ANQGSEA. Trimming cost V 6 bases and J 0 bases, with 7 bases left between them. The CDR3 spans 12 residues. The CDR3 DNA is TGCAGCGTCCGGTCTAGCACAGATACGCAGTATTTT. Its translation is CSVRSSTDTQYF.

Here the CDR3 DNA reads TGTGCCAGCAGCCTCGGAACCGGACAGGGCAGGGGCTACACCTTC. This sequence encodes CASSLGTGQGRGYTF. The rearrangement links TRBV4-2 to TRBJ1-2; TRBD1 agrees at 8 bases. CDR3 length equals 15 residues. The ends lost 4 bases at V and 8 bases at J; junction bases unmatched: 12. Germline CDR1 is LGHNA and CDR2 is YNFKEQ.

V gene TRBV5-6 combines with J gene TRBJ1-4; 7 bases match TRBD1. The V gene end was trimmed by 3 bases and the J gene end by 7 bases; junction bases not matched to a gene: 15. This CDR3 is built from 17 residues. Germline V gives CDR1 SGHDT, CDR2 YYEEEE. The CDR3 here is CASSSTGVGAWGEKLFF. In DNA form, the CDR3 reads TGTGCCAGCAGCTCTACAGGGGTTGGGGCCTGGGGTGAAAAACTGTTTTTT.

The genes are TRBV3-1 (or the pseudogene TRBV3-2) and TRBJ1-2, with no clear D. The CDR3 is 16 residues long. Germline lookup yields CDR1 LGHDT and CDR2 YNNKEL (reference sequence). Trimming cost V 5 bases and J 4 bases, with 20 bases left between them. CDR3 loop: CASSDQVGPQGYGYTF. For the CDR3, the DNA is TGTGCCAGCAGCGACCAAGTTGGGCCCCAAGGCTATGGCTACACCTTC.

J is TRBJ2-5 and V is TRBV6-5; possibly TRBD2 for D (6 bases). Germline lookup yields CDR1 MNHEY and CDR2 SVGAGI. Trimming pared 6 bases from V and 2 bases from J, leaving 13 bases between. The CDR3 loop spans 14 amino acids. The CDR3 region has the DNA TGTGCCAGCAGCTTGGGACTGGGTCAAGAGACCCAGTACTTC. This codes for CASSLGLGQETQYF.

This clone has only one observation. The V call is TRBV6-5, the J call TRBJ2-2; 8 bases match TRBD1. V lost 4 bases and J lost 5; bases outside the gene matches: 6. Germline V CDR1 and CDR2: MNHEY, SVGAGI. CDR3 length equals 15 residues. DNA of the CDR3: TGTGCCAGCAGTTTCTCGGACAGGGCTACCGGGGAGCTGTTTTTT. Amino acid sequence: CASSFSDRATGELFF.

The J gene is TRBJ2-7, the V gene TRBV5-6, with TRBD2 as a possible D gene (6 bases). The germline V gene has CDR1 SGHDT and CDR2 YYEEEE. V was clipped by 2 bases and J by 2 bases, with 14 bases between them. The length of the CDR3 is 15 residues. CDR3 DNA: TGTGCCAGCAGCTTATTAGCGGCGTCAACCTACGAGCAGTACTTC. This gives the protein CASSLLAASTYEQYF.

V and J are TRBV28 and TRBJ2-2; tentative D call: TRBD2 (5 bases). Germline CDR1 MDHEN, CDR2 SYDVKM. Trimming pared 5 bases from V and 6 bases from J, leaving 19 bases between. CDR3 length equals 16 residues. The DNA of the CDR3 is TGTGCCAGCAGTCCTCTCGGCCACTGGGGAGCCGGGGAGCTGTTTTTT. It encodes CASSPLGHWGAGELFF.

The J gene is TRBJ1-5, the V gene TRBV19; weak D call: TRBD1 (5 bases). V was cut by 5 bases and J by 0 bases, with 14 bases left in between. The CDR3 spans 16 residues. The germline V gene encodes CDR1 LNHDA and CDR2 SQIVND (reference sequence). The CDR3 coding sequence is TGTGCCAGTAGTGCTCCGGGGGGATTTAGCAATCAGCCCCAGCATTTT. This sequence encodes CASSAPGGFSNQPQHF.

CDR3: CASSPLRAGSDEQFF. The CDR3 nucleotides are TGCGCCAGCAGCCCACTTCGTGCGGGTTCTGATGAGCAGTTCTTC. V usage is TRBV5-1 and J usage is TRBJ2-1; maybe TRBD2 (5 bases). The CDR3 contains 15 residues. V gave up 4 bases and J gave up 8 bases, with 19 bases separating them. CDR1 SGHRS and CDR2 YFSETQ come from the germline V gene.

The CDR3 reads CALQGARYNEQFF. CDR3 bases: TGTGCCTTACAGGGGGCGAGATACAATGAGCAGTTCTTC. This chain uses TRBV30 with TRBJ2-1, with 9 nucleotides matching TRBD1. The CDR3 length is 13 residues. The germline V gene has CDR1 GTSNPN and CDR2 SVGIG (reference sequence). The V and J ends lost 7 bases and 4 bases, in that order; junction bases with no gene match: 5.

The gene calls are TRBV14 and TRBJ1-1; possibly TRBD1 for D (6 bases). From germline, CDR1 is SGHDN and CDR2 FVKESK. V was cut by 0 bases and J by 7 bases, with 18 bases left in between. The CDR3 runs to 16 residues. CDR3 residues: CASSQEVNRVSDEAFF. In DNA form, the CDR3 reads TGTGCCAGCAGCCAAGAAGTAAACAGGGTTTCGGATGAAGCTTTCTTT.